This T cell receptor (beta chain) was profiled in a study of T cell responses to AZD1222 COVID-19 vaccine. Findings and caveats of the study: Just a handful of AZD1222 recipients were seropositive at baseline.

Concerning this clone itself: No antigen is known for it.

The V gene's germline CDR1 is MDHEN and CDR2 SYDVKM. V was trimmed by 7 bases and J by 3 bases, leaving 21 bases between them. The CDR3 runs to 16 residues. TCRdb's table, derived via immunoSEQ multiplex PCR, lists solely in-frame clones and lacks some. The sample has under 90,000 clones; roughly four fifths are singletons. The receptor was isolated from an adult who received the AZD1222 COVID-19 vaccine. The chain is built from TRBV28 and TRBJ1-1; a possible D gene is TRBD1 (6 bases). Specimen: peripheral blood, collected 28 days after the second AZD1222 dose. CDR3 protein: CASILTGTWGDTEAFF. DNA for the CDR3: TGTGCCAGCATACTAACCGGGACATGGGGTGACACTGAAGCTTTCTTT.